These T cell receptor beta chains were read from a single sample in a study of PD-1 blockade in classical Hodgkin lymphoma. The repertoire was sequenced with immunoSEQ multiplex PCR; TCRdb's copy has only in-frame clones and lacks some. The sample yields approximately 9,900 clones, over 65% seen once. The source material was CD8+ T cells from blood, sampled before the fourth cycle of nivolumab. These receptor sequences come from a human donor with classical Hodgkin lymphoma. CDR3s include the opening cysteine and the closing phenylalanine or tryptophan. D genes are given only for firm matches.

. | TRBV27 | CASSFQQFSQPQHF
. | TRBV28 | CASREGTNTGELFF
TRBD2 | TRBV6-6 | CASSYSKGGRAYEQYF
. | TRBV7-8 | CASSSRGPYEQYF
. | TRBV5-5 | CASSFGPSYQETQYF
TRBD1 | TRBV5-6 | CASSLGTGTFSLHF
. | TRBV7-9 | CASSQSFGFGNEQYF
. | TRBV29-1 | CSVAVGFSSGNTIYF
. | TRBV15 | CATSRATQGQSRTQYF
. | TRBV9 | CASSEGGNTEAFF
. | TRBV10-1 | CASSAEGNWDNEQFF
TRBD2 | TRBV2 | CASSPSGRGETQYF
. | TRBV11-2 | CASSLDWTDTQYF
. | TRBV25-1 | CASTIRETQYF
. | TRBV5-4 | CASSLHFLYQETQYF
TRBD1 | TRBV4-3 | CASSFRTGETDTQYF
. | TRBV9 | CASSVAPGVTEAFF
. | TRBV25-1 | CASSEFTSGNTIYF
. | TRBV28 | CASSPTDGKETQYF
. | TRBV7-9 | CASSGQGMANEKLFF
. | TRBV12-5 | CASGLKRGGTEAFF
TRBD1 | TRBV25-1 | CASSVTGVNTEAFF
. | TRBV18 | CASSPGSANTGELFF
. | TRBV27 | CASSLRGKDQPQHF
. | TRBV5-1 | CASSLGEKLFF
. | TRBV7-9 | CASSLVGAGPGAEAFF